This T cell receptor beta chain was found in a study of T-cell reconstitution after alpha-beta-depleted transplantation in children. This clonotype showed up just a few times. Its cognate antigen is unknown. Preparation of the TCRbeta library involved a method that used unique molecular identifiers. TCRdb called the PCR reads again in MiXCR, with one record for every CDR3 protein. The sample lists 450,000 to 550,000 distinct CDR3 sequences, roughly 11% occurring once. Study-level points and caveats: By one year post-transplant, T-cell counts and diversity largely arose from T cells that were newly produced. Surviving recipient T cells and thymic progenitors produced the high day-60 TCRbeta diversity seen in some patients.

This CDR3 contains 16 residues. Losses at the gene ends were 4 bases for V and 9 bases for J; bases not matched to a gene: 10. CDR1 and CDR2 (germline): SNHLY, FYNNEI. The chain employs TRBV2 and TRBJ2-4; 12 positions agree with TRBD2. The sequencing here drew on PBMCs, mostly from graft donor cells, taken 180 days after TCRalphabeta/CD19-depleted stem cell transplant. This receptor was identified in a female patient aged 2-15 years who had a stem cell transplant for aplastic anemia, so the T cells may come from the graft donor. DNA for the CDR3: TGTGCCAGCAGTGGTACTAGCGGGGGGCCAGGGGGCATTCAGTACTTC. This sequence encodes CASSGTSGGPGGIQYF.